The present T cell receptor beta chain was sequenced within a study of T cells in Graves' hyperthyroidism and ophthalmopathy. The J segment lost 15 bases and the V segment lost 6 bases, leaving 7 bases of the junction unmatched. Germline V gives CDR1 MNHEY, CDR2 SMNVEV (reference sequence). The CDR3 length is 11 residues. The source material, RNA transcripts, was used to amplify TCR beta CDR3 regions. The HTBI primer set drove a first-round RT-PCR of the TCR CDR3. TCRdb re-called the multiplex PCR reads through MiXCR, storing one row per CDR3 protein. The sample has about 560,000 distinct CDR3 sequences, 15% to 18% seen once.

Material for sequencing was blood. The chain joins TRBV27 to TRBJ2-2, with 7 nucleotides matching TRBD1. The TCR originated in a woman under 40 with Graves' hyperthyroidism. CDR3 sequence reads: CASRSTGALFF. CDR3 nucleotides: TGTGCCAGCAGATCCACAGGGGCGTTGTTTTTT.